The 21 T cell receptor beta chains in this list originate from one sample, sequenced in a study of OX40 agonist ivuxolimab in advanced cancers. Generated by immunoSEQ multiplex PCR, the TCRdb table keeps only in-frame clones and is missing some. The sample includes 55,000 to 75,000 clones, over 90% of them seen just once. Here the sequenced sample was CD4+ or CD8+ T cells sorted from blood, taken in a trial of the OX40 agonist ivuxolimab. These receptors were taken from an adult with an advanced solid tumor such as melanoma, head and neck, liver or kidney cancer.

This clone was detected once. The V and J genes are TRBV28 and TRBJ2-1; D is perhaps TRBD2 (5 bases). CDR3 length: 12 residues. Germline CDR1 and CDR2: MDHEN and SYDVKM. With 6 bases removed from V and 7 bases from J, the gap between germline ends came to 10 bases. The CDR3 is CASSPLANEQFF. Here the CDR3 DNA reads TGTGCCAGCAGCCCCCTAGCAAATGAGCAGTTCTTC.

The V gene is TRBV29-1, the J gene TRBJ2-5, with TRBD2 identical over 7 bases. There are 14 residues in the CDR3. CDR1 is SQVTM and CDR2 is ANQGSEA in the germline V gene. V lost 7 bases, J lost 5 bases, and 13 bases stayed unmatched. The CDR3 loop reads CSGKFPGAGETQYF. In DNA form, the CDR3 reads TGCAGCGGAAAGTTTCCGGGAGCGGGGGAGACCCAGTACTTC.

CDR3 DNA sequence: TGCGCCAGCAGCCAAGATTTGGGGGTGCCTAACTATGGCTACACCTTC. Translating gives CASSQDLGVPNYGYTF. This chain joins TRBV4-3 and TRBJ1-2, with D possibly TRBD1 on 5 matching bases. Germline V gene sequence: CDR1 LGHNA, CDR2 YSLEER. The CDR3 is 16 amino acids. V gave up 0 bases and J gave up 0 bases, with 11 bases separating them.

This chain connects TRBV6-5 to TRBJ1-2; 7 nucleotides align to TRBD1. V lost 5 bases to trimming and J lost 4 bases; unmatched junction nucleotides: 1. The CDR3 totals 12 residues. The germline gives CDR1 MNHEY, CDR2 SVGAGI. In DNA, the CDR3 is TGTGCCAGCAGTCGGGACAGCTATGGCTACACCTTC. Translated: CASSRDSYGYTF.

The V gene is TRBV5-6, the J gene TRBJ2-1, with 8 bases that match TRBD2. After removal of 2 bases from V and 1 base from J, the junction contained 2 bases not matched to a gene. The CDR3 contains 15 residues. CDR1 is SGHDT, CDR2 YYEEEE, per germline. CDR3: CASSLSGSSYNEQFF. The CDR3 coding sequence is TGTGCCAGCAGCTTAAGCGGGAGTTCCTACAATGAGCAGTTCTTC.

The chain carries TRBV15 and TRBJ2-3; 7 nucleotides line up with TRBD1. The germline gives CDR1 LNHNV, CDR2 YYDKDF (reference sequence). The V segment lost 3 bases and the J segment 3 bases; nucleotides outside the gene matches: 9. The CDR3 runs to 16 residues. CDR3 region: CATSSRVTGATDTQYF. The CDR3 DNA sequence: TGTGCCACCAGCAGTCGAGTCACAGGGGCAACAGATACGCAGTATTTT.

V gene TRBV5-1 combines with J gene TRBJ2-7; 7 bases are shared with TRBD1. Germline trimming cut 4 bases from V and 4 bases from J; bases unmatched to any gene: 8. The CDR3 consists of 14 residues. Germline loops: CDR1 SGHRS, CDR2 YFSETQ. The CDR3 spells CASSARDSTYEQYF. CDR3 nucleotide sequence: TGCGCCAGCAGCGCCCGGGACAGCACATACGAGCAGTACTTC.

The gene calls are TRBV11-2 and TRBJ2-6, with D perhaps matching TRBD2 (6 bases). Deletions cut 0 bases from V and 0 bases from J, with 6 bases between. CDR1 SGHAT and CDR2 FQNNGV come from the germline V gene. This CDR3 is 16 amino acids long. CDR3 in DNA: TGTGCCAGCAGCTTAGAGGGGGGCTCTGGGGCCAACGTCCTGACTTTC. This encodes CASSLEGGSGANVLTF.

V and J are TRBV6-1 and TRBJ2-7; D could derive from TRBD1 or TRBD2 (8 bases each). The CDR3 runs 15 residues. V was cut by 1 base and J by 7 bases, with 17 bases left in between. Germline CDR1 reads MNHNS; CDR2 reads SASEGT. The CDR3 region has the DNA TGTGCCAGCAGTGAAGGGACAGGGACTAGGTGGGAGCAGTACTTC. Its translation: CASSEGTGTRWEQYF.

Concerning this clone itself: The same CDR3 is also encoded by other DNA sequences in this sample. The chain has TRBV19 and TRBJ1-5, with 7 bases lining up with TRBD1. This CDR3 has 12 residues. Trimming at V came to 9 bases and at J to 2 bases, leaving 1 base not matched to a gene. Germline CDR1 is LNHDA and CDR2 is SQIVND (reference sequence). CDR3 region: CASRGGNQPQHF. CDR3 coding DNA: TGTGCCAGCAGGGGGGGCAATCAGCCCCAGCATTTT.

The count of this clone is one. The rearrangement links TRBV27 to TRBJ2-3, with D tentatively TRBD2 (6 bases). There are 14 residues in the CDR3. Germline loops: CDR1 MNHEY, CDR2 SMNVEV (reference sequence). With 2 bases removed from V and 5 bases from J, the gap between germline ends came to 11 bases. Here the CDR3 reads CASSLAGPLDTQYF. DNA for the CDR3: TGTGCCAGCAGTTTAGCGGGACCTCTAGATACGCAGTATTTT.

V is TRBV5-6 and J is TRBJ2-5; 9 nucleotides align to TRBD1. The germline gives CDR1 SGHDT, CDR2 YYEEEE. The V segment lost 0 bases and the J segment 7 bases; nucleotides outside the gene matches: 4. The CDR3 runs 14 residues. CDR3 residues: CASSLEDRGGTQYF. As DNA, the CDR3 is TGTGCCAGCAGCTTGGAGGACAGGGGAGGGACCCAGTACTTC.

The genes are TRBV6-1 and TRBJ2-3, with a tentative D call TRBD1 (5 bases). The CDR3 consists of 15 residues. CDR1 and CDR2 from the germline V gene are MNHNS and SASEGT. Trimming left V 3 bases short and J 2 bases short, with 12 bases between. CDR3 in amino acids: CASSDSAGPTDTQYF. DNA of the CDR3: TGTGCCAGCAGTGACTCGGCAGGGCCCACAGATACGCAGTATTTT.

This chain joins TRBV28 and TRBJ1-2, with no clear D. The CDR3 length is 14 residues. The V end was cut by 1 base, the J end by 2 bases, with 8 bases between. Germline CDR1 is MDHEN and CDR2 is SYDVKM. CDR3 coding DNA: TGTGCCAGCAGTTTATACAGCCTAAACTATGGCTACACCTTC. It specifies CASSLYSLNYGYTF.

The J gene is TRBJ2-1, the V gene TRBV9; TRBD2 matches 9 bases. Germline assignment: CDR1 SGDLS and CDR2 YYNGEE. V dropped 0 bases and J dropped 7; count of bases not matched to a gene: 5. The CDR3 has 15 residues. The CDR3 loop reads CASSVVAGGPNEQFF. Here the CDR3 DNA reads TGTGCCAGCAGCGTAGTGGCGGGAGGGCCGAATGAGCAGTTCTTC. Full variable domain (missing parts from reference TRBV9 and TRBJ2-1): DSGVTQTPKHLITATGQRVTLRCSPRSGDLSVYWYQQSLDQGLQFLIQYYNGEERAKGNILERFSAQQFPDLHSELNLSSLELGDSALYFCASSVVAGGPNEQFFGPGTRLTVL.

DNA for the CDR3: TGCGCCAGCAGCCATCCCGGACTGGTCCAAGAGACCCAGTACTTC. It is translated as CASSHPGLVQETQYF. This chain links TRBV4-1 with TRBJ2-5; TRBD2 might be the D (5 bases). This CDR3 comprises 15 residues. Germline CDR1 and CDR2: MGHRA and YSYEKL. The V and J ends lost 3 bases and 1 base respectively, with 12 bases between them.

The rearrangement joins TRBV5-5 to TRBJ2-3; D gene uncertain. CDR1 and CDR2 (germline): SGHKS, YYEKEE (reference sequence). This CDR3 comprises 12 residues. Trimming shortened V by 1 base and J by 4 bases, and 4 bases separated the two germline ends. The CDR3 coding sequence is TGTGCCAGCAGCTTGAGTGCAGATACGCAGTATTTT. Encoded protein: CASSLSADTQYF.

The V and J genes are TRBV19 and TRBJ1-1; D gene uncertain. Trimming shortened V by 9 bases and J by 1 base, and 9 bases separated the two germline ends. The CDR3 spans 12 residues. Germline lookup yields CDR1 LNHDA and CDR2 SQIVND (reference sequence). The CDR3 spells CASTVGNTEAFF. The CDR3 DNA is TGTGCCAGCACTGTTGGGAACACTGAAGCTTTCTTT.

This clone was observed once. The chain employs TRBV11-3 and TRBJ1-3; tentatively, D is TRBD1 (5 bases). The V and J ends lost 5 bases and 4 bases respectively, with 21 bases between them. CDR1 SGHNT and CDR2 YENEEA come from the germline V gene. The CDR3 runs 17 residues. The CDR3 sequence: CASSHPSREQLGNTIYF. CDR3 bases: TGTGCCAGCAGCCACCCGTCCAGGGAACAGTTGGGAAACACCATATATTTT. Combining the CDR3 with reference TRBV11-3 and TRBJ1-3 gives the whole variable domain EAGVVQSPRYKIIEKKQPVAFWCNPISGHNTLYWYLQNLGQGPELLIRYENEEAVDDSQLPKDRFSAERLKGVDSTLKIQPAELGDSAVYLCASSHPSREQLGNTIYFGEGSWLTVV.

The CDR3 reads CASSYSRQGALEQYF. The CDR3 DNA sequence: TGTGCCAGCAGTTACTCGAGACAGGGGGCTTTGGAGCAGTACTTC. The gene calls are TRBV6-6 and TRBJ2-7; 10 nucleotides align to TRBD1. Germline V gene data show CDR1 as MNHNY and CDR2 as SVGAGI (reference sequence). With 0 bases clipped from V and 7 bases from J, the junction kept 6 bases outside the gene matches. The CDR3 sequence is 15 residues long.

V gene TRBV19 combines with J gene TRBJ1-2, with no clear D. Trimming stripped 7 bases from V and 6 bases from J, with 18 bases between. Germline V gene sequence: CDR1 LNHDA, CDR2 SQIVND (reference sequence). This CDR3 has 14 residues. CDR3 in amino acids: CASTSEGSWNGYTF. The CDR3, as DNA: TGTGCCAGTACCTCAGAAGGGTCTTGGAATGGCTACACCTTC.